This T cell receptor (beta chain) was captured in a study of shared clonotypes between healthy human individuals. With V trimmed by 5 bases and J by 5 bases, 9 bases remained unmatched. The CDR3 is 16 amino acids. Germline V gene sequence: CDR1 SGHTA, CDR2 FQGTGA. As regards this clone: Antigen unknown.

General study findings and limits: Donors were few, which limited the genetic and exposure-history diversity represented. Shared clonotypes across all four donors exceeded non-shared ones in generation probability. Memory subsets had estimated richness that was generally smaller than that of naive subsets.

This table comes from immunoSEQ multiplex PCR, and its TCRdb copy is limited to in-frame clones, with some not included. This table has roughly 2,000,000 clones, 93% appearing once. Terminally differentiated effector memory CD45RA+ cells were left out of the naive CD8 fraction, which was CD45RO-negative and positively selected for CCR7. This receptor was identified in a man between 18 and 29 years old in good health. Some clones in this sample may be carry-over from other donors' samples. This chain connects TRBV7-3 to TRBJ2-1, with 10 bases that match TRBD2. Sequencing was carried out using naive CD8+ T cells from PBMCs. The CDR3 protein is CASSLSSGSSDNEQFF. Written as DNA, the CDR3 is TGTGCCAGCAGCCTCTCTAGCGGGAGTTCTGACAATGAGCAGTTCTTC. The full variable domain, completed using reference TRBV7-3 and TRBJ2-1, is GAGVSQTPSNKVTEKGKYVELRCDPISGHTALYWYRQSLGQGPEFLIYFQGTGAADDSGLPNDRFFAVRPEGSVSTLKIQRTERGDSAVYLCASSLSSGSSDNEQFFGPGTRLTVL.